Listed below are T cell receptor beta chains from one sample, sequenced in a study of Ad26.COV2.S vaccination and SARS-CoV-2 variants. The repertoire was sequenced with immunoSEQ multiplex PCR; TCRdb's copy has only in-frame clones and lacks some. Of about 350,000 clones in the sample, more than 85% were seen once. Specimen: peripheral blood, collected in a trial of Ad26.COV2.S vaccine versus placebo. Receptors originate from a person between 18 and 65 years old who received the Ad26.COV2.S COVID-19 vaccine or a placebo. The CDR3 runs from the conserved cysteine through the conserved F or W. A D gene is named only where the DNA matches it firmly. Clone size appears in some rows only: once, few, many, or a class for an expanded clone.

CSVEVTGANYGYTF TGCAGCGTTGAAGTTACAGGGGCAAACTATGGCTACACCTTC TRBV29-1 TRBD1 once TRBJ1-2
CAWTQGANTEAFF TGTGCCTGGACCCAGGGGGCAAACACTGAAGCTTTCTTT TRBV30 TRBD1 . TRBJ1-1
CAISESGIYEQYF TGTGCCATCAGTGAGTCGGGAATCTACGAGCAGTACTTC TRBV10-3 . . TRBJ2-7
CASSLAKETQYF TGTGCCAGCAGCTTGGCCAAAGAGACCCAGTACTTC TRBV5-5 . . TRBJ2-5
CAWSLRADQPQHF TGTGCCTGGAGTCTCAGGGCGGATCAGCCCCAGCATTTT TRBV30 . . TRBJ1-5
CASSLGLGGRQETQYF TGTGCCAGCAGCTTAGGTCTGGGGGGTAGGCAAGAGACCCAGTACTTC TRBV7-2 . . TRBJ2-5
CASSDFPNQPQHF TGCGCCAGCAGTGATTTTCCAAATCAGCCCCAGCATTTT TRBV10-1 . . TRBJ1-5
CASSLPVSGNTIYF TGTGCCAGCAGTTTGCCCGTATCTGGAAACACCATATATTTT TRBV28 . . TRBJ1-3
CASSLPTSKDRGYTF TGTGCCAGCAGTCTTCCGACCTCCAAGGACCGTGGCTACACCTTC TRBV2 . . TRBJ1-2
CASSPAKGTGVVEQYF TGTGCCAGCTCACCTGCGAAAGGGACAGGGGTGGTAGAGCAGTACTTC TRBV18 TRBD1 . TRBJ2-7
CASSLGTSGSWDEQFF TGTGCCAGCAGTTTGGGGACTAGCGGATCATGGGATGAGCAGTTCTTC TRBV28 TRBD2 . TRBJ2-1
CASSQDQNPNTEAFF TGCGCCAGCAGCCAAGATCAAAACCCGAACACTGAAGCTTTCTTT TRBV4-3 . . TRBJ1-1
CASSRDRAETQYF TGTGCCAGTAGTAGGGACAGGGCTGAGACCCAGTACTTC TRBV19 TRBD1 . TRBJ2-5
CASSLDGTSGLETQYF TGTGCCAGCAGCTTAGACGGGACTAGTGGGTTGGAGACCCAGTACTTC TRBV7-2 TRBD2 . TRBJ2-5
CASSLGDSSYEQYF TGTGCCAGCAGCTTAGGGGACAGTTCCTACGAGCAGTACTTC TRBV13 . once TRBJ2-7
CASSLSRGGNEKLFF TGTGCCAGCAGTTTATCCCGGGGAGGTAATGAAAAACTGTTTTTT TRBV28 . . TRBJ1-4
CASSLGSLRDSSQPQHF TGTGCCAGCAGCTTAGGATCTCTCAGGGACTCTAGTCAGCCCCAGCATTTT TRBV7-9 . . TRBJ1-5
CASSESAGQTQYF TGCGCCAGCAGTGAATCCGCCGGACAGACCCAGTACTTC TRBV10-1 . . TRBJ2-5
CATSRDQGQPQHF TGTGCCACCAGCAGAGATCAGGGGCAGCCCCAGCATTTT TRBV15 . . TRBJ1-5
CSVPPGLAGGAAYNEQFF TGCAGCGTCCCACCGGGACTAGCGGGAGGCGCCGCCTACAATGAGCAGTTCTTC TRBV29-1 TRBD2 . TRBJ2-1
CASSRDFDAGELFF TGTGCCAGCAGCCGGGACTTTGACGCCGGGGAGCTGTTTTTT TRBV7-2 . . TRBJ2-2
CASSKGLAGKDTQYF TGTGCCAGCAGCAAGGGACTAGCGGGGAAAGATACGCAGTATTTT TRBV3-1/TRBV3-2 TRBD2 . TRBJ2-3
CASSQRLAGGNTGELFF TGCGCCAGCAGCCAGAGACTAGCGGGGGGGAACACCGGGGAGCTGTTTTTT TRBV4-1 TRBD2 . TRBJ2-2
CASSVLAETGNTIYF TGTGCCAGCAGCGTACTGGCAGAGACTGGAAACACCATATATTTT TRBV9 . . TRBJ1-3
CASRLAGASGANVLTF TGTGCCAGCAGGCTAGCGGGAGCTTCTGGGGCCAACGTCCTGACTTTC TRBV2 TRBD2 . TRBJ2-6
CASSASSGRLGWVF TGTGCCAGCAGTGCTTCTAGCGGGAGGCTGGGTTGGGTCTTC TRBV27 TRBD2 . TRBJ2-1
CASSLGGIAGNTIYF TGTGCCAGCAGCTTAGGAGGGATCGCCGGAAACACCATATATTTT TRBV7-9 . . TRBJ1-3
CASSIRQGRSHEQYF TGTGCCAGCAGCATCAGACAGGGACGGTCCCACGAGCAGTACTTC TRBV3-1/TRBV3-2 TRBD1 . TRBJ2-7
CASSLGISAGMNYEQYF TGCGCCAGCAGCTTGGGTATCTCGGCAGGTATGAATTACGAGCAGTACTTC TRBV5-1 . . TRBJ2-7
CASSEAPTGSLSNEKLFF TGTGCCAGCAGTGAAGCCCCGACAGGGAGCCTGTCTAATGAAAAACTGTTTTTT TRBV2 TRBD1 once TRBJ1-4
CASSYAVKARSGNTIYF TGTGCCAGCAGTTACGCCGTCAAGGCCAGATCTGGAAACACCATATATTTT TRBV6-2/TRBV6-3 . . TRBJ1-3
CASSPVSTNEKLFF TGTGCCAGTAGTCCAGTATCAACTAATGAAAAACTGTTTTTT TRBV19 . . TRBJ1-4
CASSKDPYEQYF TGTGCCAGCAGCAAAGACCCCTACGAGCAGTACTTC TRBV21-1 . . TRBJ2-7
CASSVAGTGYYGYTF TGTGCCAGCAGCGTTGCCGGGACAGGGTATTATGGCTACACCTTC TRBV9 TRBD1 . TRBJ1-2
CASSDKAGVHEQYF TGTGCCAGCAGTGACAAAGCGGGAGTCCACGAGCAGTACTTC TRBV28 TRBD2 . TRBJ2-7
CASSSGTGKNIQYF TGTGCCAGTTCGAGCGGGACAGGGAAAAACATTCAGTACTTC TRBV19 TRBD1 once TRBJ2-4
CASSMVQSHQPQHF TGTGCCAGTAGTATGGTACAGTCGCATCAGCCCCAGCATTTT TRBV19 . . TRBJ1-5
CASRVSYEQYF TGTGCCAGCAGGGTCTCCTACGAGCAGTACTTC TRBV6-5 . . TRBJ2-7
CASSYDRDYQPQHF TGTGCCAGCAGTTATGACAGAGATTATCAGCCCCAGCATTTT TRBV6-5 . once TRBJ1-5
CASSQDWDRRTRGYTF TGCGCCAGCAGCCAAGACTGGGACAGAAGAACGAGGGGCTACACCTTC TRBV4-1 TRBD1 . TRBJ1-2
CASTPQTDYSNQPQHF TGTGCCAGCACCCCTCAGACAGATTATAGCAATCAGCCCCAGCATTTT TRBV7-9 . . TRBJ1-5
CASSLQDPARYEQFF TGCGCCAGCAGCTTACAGGACCCGGCAAGGTATGAGCAGTTCTTC TRBV5-1 . . TRBJ2-1
CASSLDPDRGIDEQFF TGTGCCAGCAGCTTAGATCCGGACAGGGGCATCGATGAGCAGTTCTTC TRBV11-2 TRBD1 . TRBJ2-1
CASSDSYEQYF TGTGCCAGCAGTGATTCCTACGAGCAGTACTTC TRBV25-1 . few TRBJ2-7
CAWSQQGAQHF TGTGCCTGGAGTCAGCAGGGTGCCCAGCATTTT TRBV30 . . TRBJ1-5
CASSVGSSGMVETQYF TGTGCCAGCAGCGTAGGATCTAGCGGGATGGTCGAGACCCAGTACTTC TRBV9 TRBD2 . TRBJ2-5
CAILDRNNGELFF TGTGCCATCTTGGACAGGAACAACGGGGAGCTGTTTTTT TRBV6-5 TRBD1 . TRBJ2-2
CAISGDQGLNTEAFF TGTGCCATCAGTGGCGATCAGGGGTTGAACACTGAAGCTTTCTTT TRBV10-3 . . TRBJ1-1
CACETGLSPLHF TGTGCCTGTGAGACAGGGCTATCACCCCTCCACTTT TRBV30 TRBD1 . TRBJ1-6
CASSDRGTNEKLFF TGTGCCAGCAGTGATAGGGGAACTAATGAAAAACTGTTTTTT TRBV2 . . TRBJ1-4
CAISESSDRGEQYF TGTGCCATCAGTGAGTCATCCGACAGGGGCGAGCAGTACTTC TRBV10-3 TRBD1 once TRBJ2-7
CASRRSRQPQHF TGTGCCAGCAGACGGTCCCGCCAGCCCCAGCATTTT TRBV12-3/TRBV12-4 . . TRBJ1-5
CASSLDSGARNTGELFF TGTGCCAGCAGCTTAGACTCAGGGGCCAGGAACACCGGGGAGCTGTTTTTT TRBV7-9 . . TRBJ2-2
CASSLGVGQRGNTIYF TGTGCCAGCAGCTTAGGCGTAGGACAGCGAGGAAACACCATATATTTT TRBV13 . . TRBJ1-3
CAWSGGMTGRNEKLFF TGTGCCTGGAGTGGGGGAATGACAGGGAGAAATGAAAAACTGTTTTTT TRBV30 TRBD1 . TRBJ1-4
CASSLYPGGELFF TGTGCCAGCAGCCTTTATCCTGGGGGGGAGCTGTTTTTT TRBV27 . . TRBJ2-2
CASSRSSFQETQYF TGTGCCAGCAGCCGATCAAGTTTCCAAGAGACCCAGTACTTC TRBV5-6 . . TRBJ2-5
CASTTGGSGQDTQYF TGTGCCAGTACCACAGGGGGCTCGGGCCAAGATACGCAGTATTTT TRBV6-5 TRBD1 . TRBJ2-3
CASSQTGLFTEAFF TGTGCCAGCAGCCAAACAGGGCTCTTCACTGAAGCTTTCTTT TRBV3-1/TRBV3-2 . . TRBJ1-1
CSTRQAGEQYF TGCAGCACCCGACAGGCTGGAGAGCAGTACTTC TRBV29-1 . . TRBJ2-7